This TCR beta chain was retrieved from a study of T-cell memory formation after mild COVID-19. This clonotype was picked up many times. The CDR3 has 14 residues. Trimming cost V 5 bases and J 0 bases, with 10 bases left between them. TCRdb called the 5' RACE reads again in MiXCR, with one record for every CDR3 protein. Of under 300,000 distinct CDR3 sequences in the sample, more than 15% were seen once. The material sequenced was PBMCs or a T cell subset sorted from them (not recorded which). V gene TRBV12-3 or TRBV12-4 combines with J gene TRBJ1-2; tentative D call: TRBD1 (6 bases). The source of this sequence is a man younger than 35 who had mild COVID-19 (a few samples of this study predate the infection). Cell type and time point are not known. DNA for the CDR3: TGTGCCAGCAGTGCGGGACAAGCTAACTATGGCTACACCTTC. Translation: CASSAGQANYGYTF.